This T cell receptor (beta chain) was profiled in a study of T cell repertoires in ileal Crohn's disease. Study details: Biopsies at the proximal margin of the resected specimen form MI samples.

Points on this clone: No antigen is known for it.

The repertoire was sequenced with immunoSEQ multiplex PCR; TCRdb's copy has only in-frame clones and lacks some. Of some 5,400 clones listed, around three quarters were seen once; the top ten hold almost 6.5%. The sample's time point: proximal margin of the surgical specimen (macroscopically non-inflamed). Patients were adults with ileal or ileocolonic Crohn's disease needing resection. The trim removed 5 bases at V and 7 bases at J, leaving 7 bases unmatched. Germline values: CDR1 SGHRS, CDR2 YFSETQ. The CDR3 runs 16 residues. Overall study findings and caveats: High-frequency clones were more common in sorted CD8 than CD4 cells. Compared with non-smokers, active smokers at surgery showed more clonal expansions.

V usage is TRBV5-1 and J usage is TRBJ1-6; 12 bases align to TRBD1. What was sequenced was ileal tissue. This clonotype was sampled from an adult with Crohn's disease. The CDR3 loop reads CASRWEGQGANSPLHF. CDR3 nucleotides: TGCGCCAGCAGATGGGAGGGACAGGGGGCGAATTCACCCCTCCACTTT.